A selection of T cell receptor beta chains follows, all from one sample in a study of T-cell reconstitution after alpha-beta-depleted transplantation in children. Each CDR3 protein gets one entry after TCRdb re-called the PCR reads with MiXCR. The sample carries 190,000 or so distinct CDR3 sequences, 5% to 6.5% recorded once. Sequenced here: PBMCs, sampled before TCRalphabeta/CD19-depleted stem cell transplant. The source is a girl under three years old with combined immunodeficiency, due to receive a stem cell transplant. Both conserved end residues are part of each CDR3. Fields, in order: clone size, V gene, J gene, D gene, CDR3 protein, CDR3 DNA. D genes are given only for firm matches. The listing skips clone size in some rows; elsewhere it reads once, few, many or a size class.

size: NA; V: TRBV30; J: TRBJ1-2; D: TRBD1; CDR3: CAWRFRDRAYGYTF; DNA: TGTGCCTGGAGGTTCCGGGACAGGGCATATGGCTACACCTTC
size: many; V: TRBV12-3/TRBV12-4; J: TRBJ2-5; D: NA; CDR3: CASSLATAPETQYF; DNA: TGTGCCAGCAGTTTAGCAACTGCCCCGGAGACCCAGTACTTC
size: many; V: TRBV29-1; J: TRBJ2-7; D: TRBD1; CDR3: CSVEEIGTGTYEQYF; DNA: TGCAGCGTTGAAGAGATCGGGACAGGGACCTACGAGCAGTACTTC
size: NA; V: TRBV4-3; J: TRBJ1-5; D: NA; CDR3: CASSQVWVFGDQPQHF; DNA: TGCGCCAGCAGCCAAGTCTGGGTTTTTGGTGATCAGCCCCAGCATTTT
size: many; V: TRBV12-3/TRBV12-4; J: TRBJ2-6; D: TRBD1; CDR3: CASDSPGQGHSGANVLTF; DNA: TGTGCCAGCGACTCACCGGGACAGGGGCACTCTGGGGCCAACGTCCTGACTTTC
size: many; V: TRBV3-1; J: TRBJ2-7; D: NA; CDR3: CASSSRTFYEQYF; DNA: TGTGCCAGCAGCTCGCGGACCTTCTACGAGCAGTACTTC
size: few; V: TRBV12-3/TRBV12-4; J: TRBJ2-3; D: NA; CDR3: CASSLGSMRYF; DNA: TGTGCCAGCAGTTTGGGTAGTATGCGGTATTTT
size: few; V: TRBV7-2; J: TRBJ2-3; D: TRBD2; CDR3: CASSLPLAGDPGDTQYF; DNA: TGTGCCAGCAGCCTACCACTAGCGGGGGACCCTGGGGATACGCAGTATTTT
size: NA; V: TRBV2; J: TRBJ2-1; D: TRBD2; CDR3: CAFCGTSGSSFAYNEQFF; DNA: TGTGCCTTCTGTGGGACTAGCGGGAGTTCTTTCGCCTACAATGAGCAGTTCTTC
size: few; V: TRBV18; J: TRBJ1-5; D: NA; CDR3: CASSPRDGGVNQPQHF; DNA: TGTGCCAGCTCACCACGCGACGGGGGCGTCAATCAGCCCCAGCATTTT
size: many; V: TRBV29-1; J: TRBJ2-5; D: TRBD2; CDR3: CSVEYGGGQETQYF; DNA: TGCAGCGTTGAGTACGGGGGGGGTCAAGAGACCCAGTACTTC
size: many; V: TRBV3-1; J: TRBJ2-7; D: NA; CDR3: CASSPGVAREQYF; DNA: TGTGCCAGCAGCCCAGGAGTAGCCCGCGAGCAGTACTTC
size: many; V: TRBV5-4; J: TRBJ1-2; D: NA; CDR3: CASSPQRSRAYGYTF; DNA: TGTGCCAGCAGCCCGCAGAGGTCGAGGGCCTATGGCTACACCTTC
size: many; V: TRBV15; J: TRBJ2-4; D: TRBD2; CDR3: CAILNPTSGGNIQYF; DNA: TGTGCCATCCTCAATCCCACTAGCGGGGGAAACATTCAGTACTTC
size: many; V: TRBV20-1; J: TRBJ2-1; D: TRBD2; CDR3: CSASLGTSGLSYNEQFF; DNA: TGCAGTGCTAGTCTCGGGACTAGCGGGCTCTCCTACAATGAGCAGTTCTTC
size: many; V: TRBV20-1; J: TRBJ2-7; D: NA; CDR3: CSARDVGTASLFAEQYF; DNA: TGCAGTGCTAGAGATGTGGGGACGGCTAGCCTATTCGCCGAGCAGTACTTC
size: NA; V: TRBV20-1; J: TRBJ1-6; D: NA; CDR3: CSARDRSSYNSPLHF; DNA: TGCAGTGCTAGAGATCGGAGCTCCTATAATTCACCCCTCCACTTT
size: many; V: TRBV29-1; J: TRBJ2-3; D: TRBD2; CDR3: CSVLSRATSESARIWGTQYF; DNA: TGCAGCGTTTTATCCCGCGCCACTAGCGAGAGTGCAAGGATTTGGGGTACGCAGTATTTT
size: NA; V: TRBV20-1; J: TRBJ2-1; D: NA; CDR3: CSGVDYYYNEQFF; DNA: TGCAGTGGGGTTGACTACTACTACAATGAGCAGTTCTTC
size: few; V: TRBV20-1; J: TRBJ2-1; D: TRBD2; CDR3: CSARWLAGGIGSYNEQFF; DNA: TGCAGTGCTAGGTGGTTAGCGGGGGGCATAGGTTCCTACAATGAGCAGTTCTTC
size: many; V: TRBV5-6; J: TRBJ2-7; D: NA; CDR3: CASSPVGLTYEQYF; DNA: TGTGCCAGCAGCCCGGTGGGACTGACCTACGAGCAGTACTTC
size: many; V: TRBV28; J: TRBJ2-3; D: TRBD2; CDR3: CASSLFGLAGATDTQYF; DNA: TGTGCCAGCAGTTTATTCGGCCTAGCGGGAGCCACAGATACGCAGTATTTT
size: many; V: TRBV7-6; J: TRBJ2-5; D: TRBD2; CDR3: CASSLNLGRGEAQYF; DNA: TGTGCCAGCAGCTTAAACCTAGGACGGGGGGAGGCCCAGTACTTC
size: many; V: TRBV29-1; J: TRBJ2-7; D: TRBD1; CDR3: CSAFLDRGGIYEQYF; DNA: TGCAGCGCCTTTTTAGACAGGGGAGGAATCTACGAGCAGTACTTC